This T cell receptor (beta chain) appears in the sequencing data of a study of blood T cells in healthy people across ages. Study-level results: Diversity figures derived from one million T cells were judged to underestimate the true value.

The sample, 9 to 10 milliliters of peripheral blood, was drawn from each donor. The CDR3 extends over 17 amino acids. Germline CDR1 reads MNHEY; CDR2 reads SVGEGT. The ends were cut back, 5 bases at V and 2 bases at J, with 19 bases in the middle. As for this clonotype: Its antigen remains unidentified.

Primed by a sample-barcoded 5' primer and a J-beta primer mix, a second PCR proceeded for 7 to 11 cycles. TCRdb reanalysed the 5' RACE reads using MiXCR and keeps one entry per CDR3 protein. Altogether around 1.1 million distinct CDR3 sequences are present, about two fifths being singletons, with the ten largest covering around 14%. This sequence was found in a man aged 18 to 35 in good health. The V gene is TRBV6-2 or TRBV6-3, the J gene TRBJ2-1, with D possibly being TRBD1 or TRBD2 (5 bases each). Sequencing was carried out using blood. For the CDR3, the DNA is TGTGCCAGCAGTCCCGCTCCCGAGGGGTACACCTACAATGAGCAGTTCTTC. Amino acids: CASSPAPEGYTYNEQFF.